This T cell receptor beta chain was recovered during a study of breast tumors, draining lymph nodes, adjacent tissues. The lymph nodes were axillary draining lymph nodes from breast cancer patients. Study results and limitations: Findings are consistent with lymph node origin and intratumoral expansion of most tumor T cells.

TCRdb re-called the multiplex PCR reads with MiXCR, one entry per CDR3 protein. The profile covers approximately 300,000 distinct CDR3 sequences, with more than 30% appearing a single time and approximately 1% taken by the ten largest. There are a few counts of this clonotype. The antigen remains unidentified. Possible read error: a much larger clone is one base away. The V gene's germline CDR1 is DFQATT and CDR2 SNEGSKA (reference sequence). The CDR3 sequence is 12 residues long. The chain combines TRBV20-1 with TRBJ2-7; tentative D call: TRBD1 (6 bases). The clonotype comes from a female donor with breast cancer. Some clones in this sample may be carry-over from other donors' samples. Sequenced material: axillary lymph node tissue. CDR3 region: CSGRRTAYEPYF. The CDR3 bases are TGCAGTGGCCGAAGGACAGCCTACGAGCCGTACTTC.